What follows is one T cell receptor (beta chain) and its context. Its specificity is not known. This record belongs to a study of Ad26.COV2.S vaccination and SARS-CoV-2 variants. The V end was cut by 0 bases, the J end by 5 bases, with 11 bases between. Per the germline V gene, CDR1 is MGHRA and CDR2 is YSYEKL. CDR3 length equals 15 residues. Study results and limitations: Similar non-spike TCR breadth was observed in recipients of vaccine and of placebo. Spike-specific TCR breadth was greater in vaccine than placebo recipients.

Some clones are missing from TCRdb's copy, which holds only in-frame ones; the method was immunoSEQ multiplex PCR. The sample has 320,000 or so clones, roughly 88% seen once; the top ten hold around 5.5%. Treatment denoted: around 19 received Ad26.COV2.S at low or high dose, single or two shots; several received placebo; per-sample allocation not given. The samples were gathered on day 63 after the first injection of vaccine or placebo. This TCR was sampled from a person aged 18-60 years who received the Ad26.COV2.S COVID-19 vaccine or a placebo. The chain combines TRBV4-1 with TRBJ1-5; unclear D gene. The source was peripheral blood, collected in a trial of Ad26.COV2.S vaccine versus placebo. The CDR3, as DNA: TGCGCCAGCAGCCAAGATATAAGTTTGGATCAGCCCCAGCATTTT. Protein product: CASSQDISLDQPQHF.